Below, 6 T cell receptor beta chains from the same sample are listed, as sequenced in a study of graft-versus-host responses after intestinal transplantation. Sequenced by immunoSEQ multiplex PCR; TCRdb stores in-frame clones only, minus some. The sample carries under 150,000 clones, approximately 92% recorded once. These receptors are not linked to any known antigen. This specimen consisted of unstimulated CD4+ T cells sorted from spleen or lymph node cells, obtained before intestinal transplant. All receptors come from a human donor who received an intestinal transplant.

The sample holds a few counts of this clone. The V and J genes are TRBV4-1 and TRBJ2-3, with 8 bases aligning to TRBD2. This CDR3 spans 17 amino acids. V was pared by 1 base and J by 7 bases, with 13 bases of the junction left unmatched. The germline V gene encodes CDR1 MGHRA and CDR2 YSYEKL. CDR3 loop: CASSQGVSAGGLNTQYF. The CDR3 DNA reads TGCGCCAGCAGCCAAGGGGTTTCGGCGGGAGGCTTAAATACGCAGTATTTT.

V and J are TRBV18 and TRBJ2-7; 7 nucleotides agree with TRBD2. J was trimmed by 2 bases and V by 1 base; bases with no gene match: 11. The CDR3 has 17 amino acids. Per the germline V gene, CDR1 is KGHSH and CDR2 is LQKENI. The CDR3: CASSPLTWLAAPYEQYF. CDR3 bases: TGTGCCAGCTCACCACTAACATGGCTAGCGGCCCCCTACGAGCAGTACTTC.

The chain links TRBV9 to TRBJ2-1; TRBD1 might be the D (5 bases). Trimming shortened V by 0 bases and J by 5 bases, and 9 bases separated the two germline ends. The length of the CDR3 is 14 residues. Germline lookup yields CDR1 SGDLS and CDR2 YYNGEE. The CDR3 loop is CASSVVSGNNEQFF. The CDR3 DNA reads TGTGCCAGCAGCGTAGTTTCAGGGAACAATGAGCAGTTCTTC.

This chain joins TRBV5-6 and TRBJ1-5; D possibly corresponds to TRBD1 (5 bases). The V gene lost 0 bases and the J gene lost 5 bases, with 9 bases spanning the gap. Germline loops: CDR1 SGHDT, CDR2 YYEEEE. This CDR3 has 14 residues. CDR3 sequence: CASSLVGEDQPQHF. The CDR3 bases are TGTGCCAGCAGCTTGGTGGGGGAGGATCAGCCCCAGCATTTT.

This clone appeared a single time. CDR3 protein: CASSLDSRTGGGEQFF. CDR3 DNA sequence: TGTGCCAGCAGCTTGGATTCTAGGACAGGGGGAGGTGAGCAGTTCTTC. V and J are TRBV5-4 and TRBJ2-1, with 10 bases lining up with TRBD1. V shed 0 bases and J 9 bases; nucleotides not matched to a gene: 9. The CDR3 contains 16 residues. The germline V gene has CDR1 SGHNT and CDR2 YYREEE (reference sequence). The whole variable domain, filled in from reference TRBV5-4 and TRBJ2-1, reads ETGVTQSPTHLIKTRGQQVTLRCSSQSGHNTVSWYQQALGQGPQFIFQYYREEENGRGNFPPRFSGLQFPNYSSELNVNALELDDSALYLCASSLDSRTGGGEQFFGPGTRLTVL.

The gene calls are TRBV2 and TRBJ2-5; no firm D call. This CDR3 region has 10 residues. Looked up from germline, CDR1 is SNHLY and CDR2 is FYNNEI. The V end lost 5 bases, the J end lost 5 bases, and 3 bases lay between the germline ends. CDR3 amino acids: CASSSETQYF. The CDR3 DNA sequence: TGTGCCAGCAGTTCCGAGACCCAGTACTTC.